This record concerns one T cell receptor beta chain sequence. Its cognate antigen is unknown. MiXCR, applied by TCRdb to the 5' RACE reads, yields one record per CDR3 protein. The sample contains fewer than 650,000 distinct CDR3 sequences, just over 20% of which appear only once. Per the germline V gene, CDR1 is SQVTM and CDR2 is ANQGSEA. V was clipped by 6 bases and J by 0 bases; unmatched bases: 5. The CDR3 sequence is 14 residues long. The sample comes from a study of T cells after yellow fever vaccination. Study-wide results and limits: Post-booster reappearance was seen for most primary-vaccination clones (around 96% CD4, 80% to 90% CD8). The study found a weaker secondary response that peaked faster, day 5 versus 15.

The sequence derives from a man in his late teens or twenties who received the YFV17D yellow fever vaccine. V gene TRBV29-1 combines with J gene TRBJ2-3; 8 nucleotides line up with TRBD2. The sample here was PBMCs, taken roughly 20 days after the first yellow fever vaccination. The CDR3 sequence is CSVATSGSTDTQYF. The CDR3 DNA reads TGCAGCGTCGCCACTAGCGGAAGCACAGATACGCAGTATTTT.